This T cell receptor beta chain was recorded in a study of cytomegalovirus exposure and HLA in healthy donors. 13 Jbeta primers and 60 Vbeta primers were used for the PCR. Profiled with immunoSEQ multiplex PCR; TCRdb holds only in-frame clones, not every one. The sample lists 150,000 to 200,000 clones, 65% to 70% occurring once. The CDR3 spans 16 residues. Trimming took 3 bases from V and 6 from J; bases not matched to a gene: 10. Germline values: CDR1 SGHRS, CDR2 YFSETQ. The source of this sequence is a man younger than 45 in good health and CMV-seropositive. The J gene is TRBJ2-7, the V gene TRBV5-1; 12 bases fit TRBD1. Sequenced sample: PBMCs. CDR3 in amino acids: CASSWGTGGALGEQYF. The DNA for the CDR3 is TGCGCCAGCAGCTGGGGGACAGGGGGCGCTTTGGGCGAGCAGTACTTC.